Following are 25 T cell receptor beta chains from one sample sequenced in a study of T cell responses to AZD1222 COVID-19 vaccine. TCRdb's copy holds only in-frame clones and misses some; the assay was immunoSEQ multiplex PCR. The repertoire holds 130,000 to 150,000 clones, 80% to 85% seen once, with around 4.1% in the top ten. The specimen was peripheral blood, collected on day 0 of MenACWY control vaccination. All receptors come from an adult in good health.

This chain joins TRBV6-5 and TRBJ1-6, with 7 nucleotides matching TRBD1. CDR1 is MNHEY and CDR2 is SVGAGI in the germline V gene. J lost 10 bases, V lost 2 bases, and 5 bases had no gene match. CDR3 size: 14 residues. CDR3 bases: TGTGCCAGCAGTTACCGGACAGGAGACTCACCCCTCCACTTT. Its translation is CASSYRTGDSPLHF.

V and J are TRBV9 and TRBJ2-3, with a tentative D call TRBD2 (5 bases). The germline V gene has CDR1 SGDLS and CDR2 YYNGEE. The V end was cut by 7 bases, the J end by 0 bases, with 18 bases between. CDR3 length equals 16 residues. The CDR3 region has the DNA TGTGCCAGCGCGGCGGGCGGTTTAACTAGCACAGATACGCAGTATTTT. Encoded protein: CASAAGGLTSTDTQYF.

CDR3 coding DNA: TGTGCCAGCAGCGCCGCAGTCCCGGGCGGTTACACCTTC. It is translated as CASSAAVPGGYTF. This chain links TRBV11-2 with TRBJ1-2; no clear D. The CDR3 runs 13 residues. CDR1 SGHAT and CDR2 FQNNGV come from the germline V gene. V was trimmed by 5 bases and J by 11 bases, leaving 18 bases between them. The complete variable domain, with remaining parts taken from reference TRBV11-2 and TRBJ1-2, reads EAGVAQSPRYKIIEKRQSVAFWCNPISGHATLYWYQQILGQGPKLLIQFQNNGVVDDSQLPKDRFSAERLKGVDSTLKIQPAKLEDSAVYLCASSAAVPGGYTFGSGTRLTVV.

As concerns this clone: The sample carries other DNA sequences with the same CDR3. This rearrangement joins TRBV18 to TRBJ2-7; 7 bases match TRBD1. This CDR3 region has 14 residues. V gave up 2 bases and J gave up 2 bases; unmatched junction bases: 3. Germline CDR1 KGHSH, CDR2 LQKENI. CDR3 DNA sequence: TGTGCCAGCTCACCAAGACAGGGTACCTACGAGCAGTACGTC. Translation: CASSPRQGTYEQYV.

This rearrangement joins TRBV14 to TRBJ2-1, with 7 bases matching TRBD1. Germline V gives CDR1 SGHDN, CDR2 FVKESK. After removal of 7 bases from V and 2 bases from J, the junction contained 5 bases not matched to a gene. CDR3 length: 14 amino acids. CDR3 sequence: CASTIGGTYNEQFF. The CDR3 DNA follows: TGTGCCAGCACGATAGGGGGCACCTACAATGAGCAGTTCTTC.

In its sample, this clone was seen a few times. This sequence joins TRBV15 and TRBJ2-5; D is ambiguous. This CDR3 contains 13 residues. Deletions cut 0 bases from V and 4 bases from J, with 6 bases between. CDR1 is LNHNV, CDR2 YYDKDF, per germline (reference sequence). In nucleotides, the CDR3 is TGTGCCACCAGCAGAGACGGGCTAGAGACCCAGTACTTC. It encodes CATSRDGLETQYF.

V usage is TRBV7-9 and J usage is TRBJ2-7; TRBD1 matches at 8 bases. The CDR3 runs 15 residues. J was trimmed by 1 base and V by 5 bases; bases with no gene match: 7. Germline V CDR1 and CDR2: SEHNR, FQNEAQ (reference sequence). The CDR3 reads CASSRIGQGSYEQYF. CDR3 sequence (DNA): TGTGCCAGCAGCCGTATAGGACAGGGATCCTACGAGCAGTACTTC.

This clone was counted a few times. The CDR3 nucleotides are TGTGCCAGTACCACCTGGGGGACTGGAAACACCATATATTTT. This gives the protein CASTTWGTGNTIYF. J is TRBJ1-3 and V is TRBV19, with D tentatively TRBD1 (5 bases). V lost 7 bases and J lost 2, with 12 bases in between. Germline V CDR1 and CDR2: LNHDA, SQIVND (reference sequence). The CDR3 sequence is 14 residues long.

The rearrangement uses TRBV18 and TRBJ1-4; TRBD1 aligns across 7 bases. V was pared by 2 bases and J by 3 bases, with 3 bases of the junction left unmatched. Per germline, CDR1 KGHSH and CDR2 LQKENI. The length of the CDR3 is 15 residues. CDR3 sequence: CASSPDRVANEKLFF. The CDR3 nucleotides are TGTGCCAGCTCACCAGACAGGGTAGCTAATGAAAAACTGTTTTTT.

Only a few counts were recorded for this clone. The chain employs TRBV7-2 and TRBJ1-3; D gene unclear. The germline gives CDR1 SGHTA, CDR2 FQGNSA. Trimming stripped 1 base from V and 4 bases from J, with 11 bases between. This CDR3 region has 15 residues. CDR3 nucleotide sequence: TGTGCCAGCAGCTTAGGGTCAGGAATCGGAAACACCATATATTTT. Protein product: CASSLGSGIGNTIYF.

The sample holds many counts of this clone. The chain carries TRBV10-3 and TRBJ1-1; no clear D. The CDR3 covers 15 residues. With 2 bases removed from V and 5 bases from J, the gap between germline ends came to 15 bases. Germline V gene sequence: CDR1 ENHRY, CDR2 SYGVKD. The CDR3 loop reads CAISEVTERGTEAFF. The CDR3 bases are TGTGCCATCAGTGAGGTAACAGAGAGAGGTACTGAAGCTTTCTTT.

This clone has just one count. The V call is TRBV11-1, the J call TRBJ2-3, with 8 positions matching TRBD2. Germline CDR1 is SGHAT and CDR2 is FQDESV (reference sequence). The CDR3 contains 16 residues. The junction had 15 bases not matched to a gene; V was cut back by 5 bases and J by 8 bases. The CDR3 DNA reads TGTGCCAGCAGCCCAAAGGAACTAGCGGTGGGGTCTACGCAGTATTTT. Protein product: CASSPKELAVGSTQYF.

The chain carries TRBV6-5 and TRBJ2-3, with 7 bases identical to TRBD1. Germline CDR1 is MNHEY and CDR2 is SVGAGI. The CDR3 is 14 amino acids. With 7 bases clipped from V and 2 bases from J, the junction kept 6 bases outside the gene matches. The CDR3 loop is CASKETGNTDTQYF. The CDR3 DNA is TGTGCCAGCAAGGAGACAGGGAACACAGATACGCAGTATTTT.

This clone was observed a few times. The chain combines TRBV6-5 with TRBJ1-2, with 7 bases that match TRBD1. The germline V gene encodes CDR1 MNHEY and CDR2 SVGAGI. The V segment lost 6 bases and the J segment 8 bases; nucleotides outside the gene matches: 9. The CDR3 spans 13 residues. CDR3 nucleotide sequence: TGTGCCAGCAGCGCGACAGGGCCTTGGGGCTACACCTTC. It translates to CASSATGPWGYTF.

This CDR3 reads CASSLAGPYNEKLFF. CDR3 nucleotides: TGTGCCAGCAGCTTAGCGGGACCCTATAATGAAAAACTGTTTTTT. V usage is TRBV11-2 and J usage is TRBJ1-4; the D gene is possibly TRBD1 (5 bases). Trimming removed 1 base at V and 4 bases at J, with 10 bases between. The CDR3 length is 15 residues. CDR1 SGHAT and CDR2 FQNNGV come from the germline V gene.

The CDR3 loop reads CSASPGGSYEQYV. The DNA of the CDR3 is TGCAGTGCTAGTCCCGGGGGCTCCTACGAGCAGTACGTC. The gene calls are TRBV20-1 and TRBJ2-7; TRBD2 might be the D (6 bases). The CDR3 loop spans 13 amino acids. The germline V and J ends were trimmed by 3 bases and 0 bases, with 9 bases remaining between them. Germline CDR1 is DFQATT and CDR2 is SNEGSKA (reference sequence).

V and J are TRBV9 and TRBJ1-6; 7 nucleotides match TRBD1. J gave up 7 bases and V 4 bases, and 8 bases lay outside the gene matches. Germline V lookup: CDR1 SGDLS, CDR2 YYNGEE. This CDR3 is built from 15 residues. The DNA of the CDR3 is TGTGCCAGCAGCCCGGGGACAGCTTCGAATTCACCCCTCCACTTT. This translates into CASSPGTASNSPLHF.

The chain's CDR3 is CASSEKRHNEQFF. CDR3 nucleotide sequence: TGCGCCAGCAGTGAAAAGAGACACAATGAGCAGTTCTTC. The rearrangement joins TRBV10-2 to TRBJ2-1; no clear D gene. The germline V and J ends were trimmed by 3 bases and 5 bases, with 8 bases remaining between them. The CDR3 length is 13 residues. Per germline, CDR1 WSHSY and CDR2 SAAADI.

The V gene is TRBV10-3, the J gene TRBJ1-2, with D tentatively TRBD1 (5 bases). Trimming took 7 bases from V and 5 from J, leaving 17 bases between them. The CDR3 is 14 residues long. CDR1 and CDR2 from the germline V gene are ENHRY and SYGVKD. Here the CDR3 reads CAINPGGGRYGYTF. CDR3 sequence (DNA): TGTGCCATCAACCCCGGGGGGGGTCGTTATGGCTACACCTTC.

J is TRBJ2-5 and V is TRBV2, with D possibly TRBD1 on 5 matching bases. CDR3 length: 15 residues. Per germline, CDR1 SNHLY and CDR2 FYNNEI. V dropped 4 bases and J dropped 1 base, with 13 bases sitting between them. CDR3 in amino acids: CASSAQVGFQETQYF. As DNA, the CDR3 is TGTGCCAGCAGTGCACAGGTGGGGTTCCAAGAGACCCAGTACTTC.

This sequence joins TRBV5-1 and TRBJ2-2, with 11 bases identical to TRBD2. V shed 7 bases and J 0 bases; nucleotides not matched to a gene: 8. The germline CDR1 and CDR2 sequences are SGHRS and YFSETQ. The CDR3 has 17 residues. CDR3 sequence: CASGSSGGRTNTGELFF. The CDR3 bases are TGCGCCAGCGGCTCTAGCGGGGGGCGAACGAACACCGGGGAGCTGTTTTTT.

The CDR3 reads CASSLSPFNYGYTF. The CDR3 DNA is TGTGCCAGCAGTTTGTCACCTTTTAACTATGGCTACACCTTC. The chain employs TRBV28 and TRBJ1-2; D remains ambiguous. Per germline, CDR1 MDHEN and CDR2 SYDVKM. The CDR3 contains 14 residues. V was pared by 3 bases and J by 1 base, with 9 bases between.

The chain employs TRBV5-6 and TRBJ2-1, with D maybe TRBD2 (6 bases). In germline, CDR1 is SGHDT, CDR2 YYEEEE. Between the trimmed V and J ends, which lost 5 bases and 6 bases, there was a span of 21 bases. The CDR3 covers 16 residues. CDR3 DNA: TGTGCCAGCAGTACTCCGGGGGAGGAGTTGGTCAATGAGCAGTTCTTC. Its protein is CASSTPGEELVNEQFF.

The chain carries TRBV4-2 and TRBJ1-5; tentative D call: TRBD1 (6 bases). Germline V gene data show CDR1 as LGHNA and CDR2 as YNFKEQ. The germline V and J ends were trimmed by 2 bases and 5 bases, with 19 bases remaining between them. This CDR3 has 17 amino acids. The CDR3 sequence: CASSQLKLQGDDQPQHF. CDR3 nucleotide sequence: TGTGCCAGCAGCCAATTAAAGTTACAGGGCGATGATCAGCCCCAGCATTTT.

The CDR3 DNA reads TGTGCCAGCAGACGAGGGTTGGATGGCTACACCTTC. It codes for CASRRGLDGYTF. The chain employs TRBV6-5 and TRBJ1-2; D call uncertain. The CDR3 has 12 amino acids. The germline gives CDR1 MNHEY, CDR2 SVGAGI. With 6 bases removed from V and 6 bases from J, the gap between germline ends came to 11 bases.